These 27 T cell receptor beta chains were sequenced from one sample in a study of blood T cell repertoires in COVID-19. Repertoires were generated with immunoSEQ multiplex PCR, while TCRdb's copy carries only in-frame clones and drops some. The sample includes about 190,000 clones, around four fifths seen only once; the top ten take 4.5% to 5.5%. Sequenced: peripheral blood. All receptors come from a woman aged 65 to 85 with active or convalescent COVID-19.

This clone was picked up one time. The chain carries TRBV28 and TRBJ1-2, with 11 bases fitting TRBD1. J was trimmed by 8 bases and V by 8 bases; bases with no gene match: 13. Germline loops: CDR1 MDHEN, CDR2 SYDVKM. The CDR3 has 15 amino acids. The CDR3 here is CASSPAPDRGRGYTF. The CDR3 DNA follows: TGTGCCAGCTCCCCCGCCCCGGACAGGGGGCGAGGCTACACCTTC.

V gene TRBV15 combines with J gene TRBJ2-5; TRBD2 agrees at 9 bases. V dropped 7 bases and J dropped 4; count of bases not matched to a gene: 10. CDR1 is LNHNV, CDR2 YYDKDF, per germline (reference sequence). CDR3 length equals 15 residues. CDR3 region: CATTKAGGHRETQYF. The CDR3 bases are TGTGCCACCACGAAGGCGGGAGGGCATCGAGAGACCCAGTACTTC.

The V and J genes are TRBV5-1 and TRBJ2-2; 9 bases are a match to TRBD2. Germline CDR1 and CDR2: SGHRS and YFSETQ. The CDR3 loop spans 17 amino acids. V was clipped by 0 bases and J by 0 bases; unmatched bases: 3. DNA of the CDR3: TGCGCCAGCAGCTTGGATCCTAGCGGGACGAACACCGGGGAGCTGTTTTTT. Protein sequence: CASSLDPSGTNTGELFF.

The chain has TRBV29-1 and TRBJ1-1; 7 bases align to TRBD1. The J segment lost 0 bases and the V segment lost 4 bases, leaving 5 bases of the junction unmatched. The CDR3 runs 14 residues. From germline, CDR1 is SQVTM and CDR2 ANQGSEA. This CDR3 is CSVGRQGLNTEAFF. CDR3 DNA: TGCAGCGTTGGGCGACAGGGCCTGAACACTGAAGCTTTCTTT.

The V call is TRBV6-6, the J call TRBJ2-1; 9 positions agree with TRBD2. The CDR3 has 15 residues. Losses at the gene ends were 0 bases for V and 9 bases for J; bases not matched to a gene: 6. From germline, CDR1 is MNHNY and CDR2 SVGAGI (reference sequence). The CDR3 sequence: CASSYSSGSTGEQFF. The CDR3 DNA reads as TGTGCCAGCAGTTACTCTAGCGGGAGTACAGGTGAGCAGTTCTTC.

The V gene is TRBV19, the J gene TRBJ1-6; 9 nucleotides agree with TRBD1. The CDR3 sequence is 18 residues long. J lost 0 bases, V lost 4 bases, and 7 bases had no gene match. Germline V gene data show CDR1 as LNHDA and CDR2 as SQIVND (reference sequence). CDR3 sequence: CASSTTGTGPSYNSPLHF. As DNA, the CDR3 is TGTGCCAGTAGTACAACCGGGACAGGGCCCTCCTATAATTCACCCCTCCACTTT.

CDR3 nucleotides: TGTGCCAGCAGCCAAGTACAACTAGCGTTGTACAATGAGCAGTTCTTC. Encoded protein: CASSQVQLALYNEQFF. The chain is built from TRBV4-2 and TRBJ2-1; 7 bases map to TRBD2. V was clipped by 1 base and J by 4 bases; unmatched bases: 7. The CDR3 length is 16 residues. The germline CDR1 and CDR2 sequences are LGHNA and YNFKEQ.

The chain links TRBV11-3 to TRBJ2-7; TRBD1 matches at 9 bases. Trimming cost V 4 bases and J 4 bases; bases outside gene matches: 2. The CDR3 length is 13 residues. Germline assignment: CDR1 SGHNT and CDR2 YENEEA. CDR3 sequence: CASSSGQGYEQYF. In DNA, the CDR3 is TGTGCCAGCAGCTCGGGACAGGGATACGAGCAGTACTTC.

The chain couples TRBV28 to TRBJ2-1; D gene ambiguous. CDR3 size: 12 residues. V gave up 10 bases and J gave up 0 bases, with 7 bases separating them. Germline V gene sequence: CDR1 MDHEN, CDR2 SYDVKM. DNA for the CDR3: TGTGCCACCCTCAGCTCCTACAATGAGCAGTTCTTC. Translation gives CATLSSYNEQFF. The full variable domain, its missing parts supplied by reference TRBV28 and TRBJ2-1, is DVKVTQSSRYLVKRTGEKVFLECVQDMDHENMFWYRQDPGLGLRLIYFSYDVKMKEKGDIPEGYSVSREKKERFSLILESASTNQTSMYLCATLSSYNEQFFGPGTRLTVL.

This chain connects TRBV30 to TRBJ1-4; D may be TRBD1 (6 bases). CDR1 and CDR2 (germline): GTSNPN, SVGIG (reference sequence). This CDR3 is 13 amino acids long. V lost 4 bases and J lost 2, with 8 bases in between. CDR3 residues: CAWTGVTNEKLFF. Written as DNA, the CDR3 is TGTGCCTGGACAGGGGTGACTAATGAAAAACTGTTTTTT. Based on the CDR3 plus reference TRBV30 and TRBJ1-4, the full variable domain is SQTIHQWPATLVQPVGSPLSLECTVEGTSNPNLYWYRQAAGRGLQLLFYSVGIGQISSEVPQNLSASRPQDRQFILSSKKLLLSDSGFYLCAWTGVTNEKLFFGSGTQLSVL.

This clone came up once. The chain recombines TRBV28 with TRBJ2-7; possible D gene TRBD2, 5 bases. Germline V gives CDR1 MDHEN, CDR2 SYDVKM. The CDR3 covers 12 residues. Here the CDR3 DNA reads TGTGTTTCGGGAATGAGCTCCTACGAGCAGTACTTC. Protein product: CVSGMSSYEQYF.

Here the CDR3 reads CASSEHLKTDTQYF. The CDR3 DNA is TGTGCCAGCAGTGAACACCTAAAAACAGATACGCAGTATTTT. V is TRBV6-1 and J is TRBJ2-3; D is ambiguous. The CDR3 is made up of 14 amino acids. Trimming took 2 bases from V and 3 from J, leaving 9 bases between them. Germline V lookup: CDR1 MNHNS, CDR2 SASEGT.

The chain employs TRBV28 and TRBJ2-5; D remains ambiguous. CDR1 is MDHEN, CDR2 SYDVKM, per germline. V shed 8 bases and J shed 5 bases, with 18 bases lying between them. The CDR3 totals 14 residues. This CDR3 reads CASASPPRRETQYF. In nucleotides, the CDR3 is TGTGCCAGCGCCAGCCCCCCGAGGCGGGAGACCCAGTACTTC.

This chain links TRBV5-4 with TRBJ2-1; 10 positions match TRBD2. Losses at the gene ends were 0 bases for V and 6 bases for J; bases not matched to a gene: 6. Germline assignment: CDR1 SGHNT and CDR2 YYREEE (reference sequence). The CDR3 consists of 16 residues. The CDR3 sequence: CASSLEMSSGSNEQFF. The CDR3 nucleotides read TGTGCCAGCAGCTTGGAAATGTCTAGCGGGAGCAATGAGCAGTTCTTC. Full variable domain (missing parts from reference TRBV5-4 and TRBJ2-1): ETGVTQSPTHLIKTRGQQVTLRCSSQSGHNTVSWYQQALGQGPQFIFQYYREEENGRGNFPPRFSGLQFPNYSSELNVNALELDDSALYLCASSLEMSSGSNEQFFGPGTRLTVL.

The chain employs TRBV28 and TRBJ1-2, with D perhaps TRBD1 (6 bases). Germline values: CDR1 MDHEN, CDR2 SYDVKM. Trimming pared 3 bases from V and 4 bases from J, leaving 12 bases between. The CDR3 is 14 residues long. CDR3 region: CASSFGPRGYGYTF. The CDR3 bases are TGTGCCAGCAGTTTTGGGCCCAGGGGCTATGGCTACACCTTC.

The chain couples TRBV7-3 to TRBJ2-1; D not certain. Germline V lookup: CDR1 SGHTA, CDR2 FQGTGA. Trimming pared 5 bases from V and 0 bases from J, leaving 11 bases between. The CDR3 extends over 15 amino acids. CDR3 protein: CASSADKSSYNEQFF. DNA for the CDR3: TGTGCCAGCAGCGCCGACAAGAGCTCCTACAATGAGCAGTTCTTC.

This clone was recorded once. The rearrangement links TRBV9 to TRBJ2-2, with D possibly being TRBD1 (5 bases). From germline, CDR1 is SGDLS and CDR2 YYNGEE. The CDR3 is made up of 14 amino acids. The V end lost 3 bases, the J end lost 7 bases, and 13 bases lay between the germline ends. The CDR3 protein is CASSGKGRGGELFF. The CDR3 DNA follows: TGTGCCAGCAGCGGAAAGGGTAGGGGCGGGGAGCTGTTTTTT.

The chain recombines TRBV12-3 or TRBV12-4 with TRBJ2-7; D is perhaps TRBD2 (6 bases). Trimming cost V 5 bases and J 4 bases, with 9 bases left between them. The CDR3 is 12 residues long. CDR3 nucleotide sequence: TGTGCCAGCAGTCTGGAGGGATACGAGCAGTACTTC. Encoded protein: CASSLEGYEQYF.

The chain has TRBV7-8 and TRBJ2-5; 7 positions match TRBD1. Germline lookup yields CDR1 SGHVS and CDR2 FQNEAQ. There are 15 residues in the CDR3. The trim removed 0 bases at V and 7 bases at J, leaving 8 bases unmatched. Here the CDR3 DNA reads TGTGCCAGCAGCTTAGCCGGACAGGTACTCGGGACCCAGTACTTC. It yields the protein CASSLAGQVLGTQYF.

Only a few counts were recorded for this clone. The CDR3 region is CASSVRGTNTEAFF. The DNA for the CDR3 is TGTGCCAGCAGTGTCCGCGGGACCAACACTGAAGCTTTCTTT. This rearrangement joins TRBV2 to TRBJ1-1, with a tentative D call TRBD1 (5 bases). Trimming shortened V by 4 bases and J by 2 bases, and 11 bases separated the two germline ends. The CDR3 covers 14 residues. CDR1 SNHLY and CDR2 FYNNEI come from the germline V gene. Full variable domain (outside the CDR3, taken from reference TRBV2 and TRBJ1-1): EPEVTQTPSHQVTQMGQEVILRCVPISNHLYFYWYRQILGQKVEFLVSFYNNEISEKSEIFDDQFSVERPDGSNFTLKIRSTKLEDSAMYFCASSVRGTNTEAFFGQGTRLTVV.

The chain carries TRBV14 and TRBJ2-7; 7 bases map to TRBD1. Germline assignment: CDR1 SGHDN and CDR2 FVKESK. The CDR3 extends over 14 amino acids. Losses at the gene ends were 1 base for V and 3 bases for J; bases not matched to a gene: 3. CDR3 amino acids: CASSQAWDSYEQYF. CDR3 bases: TGTGCCAGCAGCCAAGCATGGGACAGCTACGAGCAGTACTTC.

This clone was seen at least ten times. In DNA form, the CDR3 reads TGTGCCTCATCAGTAGGGTTCGCGGGGACTGAAGCTTTCTTT. Protein product: CASSVGFAGTEAFF. The rearrangement links TRBV19 to TRBJ1-1; no clear D gene. Trimming left V 11 bases short and J 5 bases short, with 21 bases between. From germline, CDR1 is LNHDA and CDR2 SQIVND (reference sequence). CDR3 length: 14 residues.

This rearrangement joins TRBV6-2 or TRBV6-3 to TRBJ2-3; perhaps TRBD2 as D (6 bases). The ends were cut back, 4 bases at V and 6 bases at J, with 8 bases in the middle. The CDR3 spans 12 residues. Germline CDR1 MNHEY, CDR2 SVGEGT. The CDR3 region is CASSSGADTQYF. CDR3 coding DNA: TGTGCCAGCAGTTCGGGAGCGGATACGCAGTATTTT.

The chain carries TRBV12-3 or TRBV12-4 and TRBJ1-3; 7 bases line up with TRBD1. V was clipped by 9 bases and J by 4 bases; unmatched bases: 6. CDR3 length: 13 amino acids. CDR3 DNA: TGTGCCAGTACAGGGGTGCCGGGAAACACCATATATTTT. As protein: CASTGVPGNTIYF.

The chain's CDR3 is CASSIGGSGRQETQYF. The DNA for the CDR3 is TGTGCCAGTAGTATAGGGGGTAGCGGGAGACAAGAGACCCAGTACTTC. The V and J genes are TRBV19 and TRBJ2-5, with TRBD2 matching over 9 bases. The CDR3 totals 16 residues. J was trimmed by 2 bases and V by 1 base; bases with no gene match: 5. Germline-derived CDR1 and CDR2 are LNHDA and SQIVND (reference sequence). The entire variable domain, with the rest obtained from reference TRBV19 and TRBJ2-5, is as follows: DGGITQSPKYLFRKEGQNVTLSCEQNLNHDAMYWYRQDPGQGLRLIYYSQIVNDFQKGDIAEGYSVSREKKESFPLTVTSAQKNPTAFYLCASSIGGSGRQETQYFGPGTRLLVL.

This chain connects TRBV9 to TRBJ2-1, with 8 bases identical to TRBD1. The CDR3 has 14 residues. V gave up 4 bases and J gave up 5 bases; unmatched junction bases: 5. Germline V lookup: CDR1 SGDLS, CDR2 YYNGEE. The CDR3 loop is CASSPGQENNEQFF. The CDR3 DNA follows: TGTGCCAGCAGCCCGGGACAGGAAAACAATGAGCAGTTCTTC.

The rearrangement links TRBV5-5 to TRBJ1-2; TRBD1 matches 7 bases. The CDR3 runs to 16 residues. V shed 3 bases, J shed 1 base, and the junction held 9 bases outside the gene matches. CDR1 and CDR2 from the germline V gene are SGHKS and YYEKEE (reference sequence). CDR3: CASSSERDRDNYGYTF. The CDR3 DNA sequence: TGTGCCAGCAGCTCAGAACGGGACAGAGATAACTATGGCTACACCTTC.